These 9 T cell receptor beta chains originate from one sample sequenced in a study of blood T cell repertoires in COVID-19. Method: immunoSEQ multiplex PCR; TCRdb's copy keeps in-frame clones and lacks some. The data show 150,000 to 200,000 clones, with about 80% seen just once and around 5.5% held by the top ten. Sequencing was carried out using PBMCs or T cells enriched from blood (not recorded which). The receptor set was obtained from a woman aged 60-75 years with acute COVID-19.

This rearrangement joins TRBV6-2 or TRBV6-3 to TRBJ1-2; TRBD1 matches at 7 bases. Germline V CDR1 and CDR2: MNHEY, SVGEGT. V gave up 6 bases and J gave up 6 bases; unmatched junction bases: 7. This CDR3 spans 13 amino acids. The CDR3 reads CASSDRAWNGYTF. The CDR3 DNA reads as TGTGCCAGCAGCGACAGGGCATGGAATGGCTACACCTTC.

The chain is built from TRBV19 and TRBJ1-1, with D possibly TRBD1 on 6 matching bases. CDR3 size: 12 residues. The germline CDR1 and CDR2 sequences are LNHDA and SQIVND (reference sequence). V lost 6 bases, J lost 7 bases, and 12 bases lay in between. The CDR3 spells CASRGQGVEAFF. The CDR3 DNA is TGTGCCAGTAGGGGACAAGGGGTTGAAGCTTTCTTT.

Comments on this clone: Within the sample, other DNA sequences also encode this same CDR3. The chain links TRBV11-3 to TRBJ1-1; TRBD1 matches at 8 bases. There are 14 residues in the CDR3. Trimming cost V 3 bases and J 4 bases; bases outside gene matches: 4. CDR1 is SGHNT and CDR2 is YENEEA in the germline V gene. The CDR3 here is CASSLRQGATEAFF. In DNA form, the CDR3 reads TGTGCCAGCAGCTTGAGGCAGGGGGCCACTGAAGCTTTCTTT.

This clone was detected ten times or more. The chain recombines TRBV9 with TRBJ2-7; D is undetermined. The CDR3 runs to 15 residues. The V gene's germline CDR1 is SGDLS and CDR2 YYNGEE. Deletions cut 2 bases from V and 1 base from J, with 13 bases between. DNA of the CDR3: TGTGCCAGCAGCGTGGCTTCCCGCGGATCCTACGAGCAGTACTTC. Its protein product is CASSVASRGSYEQYF.

A few counts support this clone. The rearrangement links TRBV27 to TRBJ2-3; D not certain. V lost 6 bases to trimming and J lost 2 bases, with 15 bases between them. Germline lookup yields CDR1 MNHEY and CDR2 SMNVEV (reference sequence). CDR3 length equals 15 residues. The DNA for the CDR3 is TGTGCCAGCAGCCATGAGAGCAGGATCACAGATACGCAGTATTTT. It is translated as CASSHESRITDTQYF.

V and J are TRBV4-3 and TRBJ1-2; D may be TRBD1 (5 bases). Looked up from germline, CDR1 is LGHNA and CDR2 is YSLEER. V was trimmed by 4 bases and J by 2 bases, leaving 14 bases between them. The CDR3 sequence is 15 residues long. The CDR3 bases are TGCGCCAGCAGCCTTACTACGACAGAGAACTATGGCTACACCTTC. It specifies CASSLTTTENYGYTF.

The rearrangement uses TRBV11-2 and TRBJ1-3; maybe TRBD1 (6 bases). From germline, CDR1 is SGHAT and CDR2 FQNNGV. Deletions cut 7 bases from V and 3 bases from J, with 16 bases between. This CDR3 region has 15 residues. The CDR3 spells CASTKDGGLGNTIYF. CDR3 DNA sequence: TGTGCCAGCACCAAAGACGGGGGGCTTGGAAACACCATATATTTT.

The chain couples TRBV6-1 to TRBJ2-5, with D perhaps matching TRBD2 (5 bases). This CDR3 contains 13 residues. Trimming took off 8 bases at V and 5 bases at J, with 15 bases between the two ends. CDR1 and CDR2 (germline): MNHNS, SASEGT. The chain's CDR3 is CASSSDPGETQYF. The CDR3 DNA follows: TGTGCCAGCTCTTCGGACCCGGGGGAGACCCAGTACTTC.

This chain uses TRBV9 with TRBJ2-1, with a weak D call TRBD2 (5 bases). Trimming left V 4 bases short and J 3 bases short, with 17 bases between. The germline V gene has CDR1 SGDLS and CDR2 YYNGEE. The CDR3 has 16 amino acids. The CDR3: CASSPMGGGGYNEQFF. The CDR3 coding sequence is TGTGCCAGCAGCCCGATGGGTGGAGGCGGCTACAATGAGCAGTTCTTC.